This TCR beta chain was sequenced during a study of CXCR3-negative and CXCR3-positive naive CD8 T cells (dated by TCRdb to about 2019). Concerning the study at large: In total, roughly 140 million TRB reads were obtained, which works out to roughly 1.5 +/- 0.3 million reads per library. Diversity and physicochemical repertoire analyses were performed on 11 donors pooled from two independent experiments. TRBV-TRBJ cluster analysis included naive subsets from several donors and memory cells from 3 donors.

Concerning this clonotype itself: Its recognized antigen is unknown.

Each CD8+ T cell subset was flow-sorted in triplicate, and some 300,000 cells per subset were placed directly into RLT lysis buffer. To keep memory contaminants out, a stringent definition of naive CD8+ T cells was applied: CD45RO-CCR7+CD27+CD95-. Peripheral blood mononuclear cells were isolated from buffy coats by standard density gradient centrifugation. A FACSAria III was used to flow-sort naive CD8+ T cells into CXCR3-negative and CXCR3-positive populations. Total RNA was extracted from sorted cells using an RNeasy Mini Kit. Spanning cysteine to phenylalanine, the CDR3 consists of 13 amino acids. The nucleotide record is missing. Sequences SQVTM (CDR1) and ANQGSEA (CDR2) are obtained from the germline V gene. TCRdb shows the sequencer as NextSeq 550. The Human TCR Profiling Kit (MiLaboratory) was used to make UMI-labeled 5' RACE TRB cDNA libraries. cDNA synthesis used the entire amount of extracted RNA, and PCR amplification then used the entire amount of cDNA produced. Libraries were prepared in parallel with an identical number of PCR cycles. As for how the authors treated the data: With a requirement of at least two reads per UMI, MIGEC and MiXCR extracted about 50,000 +/- 10,000 unique UMI-labeled TRB cDNA molecules per library. On average, each library contained 40,000 +/- 10,000 functional in-frame TRB CDR3 nucleotide clonotypes without stop codons. Diversity metrics, including normalized Shannon-Wiener and Chao1, were computed in VDJtools after downsampling to 5000 UMI-labeled TRB molecules per sample. Clonotype-size-weighted physicochemical properties of the central five CDR3 residues (interaction energy, strength, volume and Kidera factor 4) were computed in VDJtools. Through TCRdb reprocessing, the reads give one entry per CDR3 protein sequence; DNA is omitted. TCRdb's processing, not the study's, gives the V and J calls here. The sample has tens of thousands of distinct CDR3 sequences on record. Around 1.6% of the sample belongs to the ten largest clones.

Beyond this particular receptor, the publication reports: TRBV-TRBJ usage was similar between naive CXCR3-negative and CXCR3-positive cells from the same donor, while memory cells showed distinct patterns. Compared with CXCR3-negative naive cells, CXCR3-positive naive cells had TRB CDR3s with higher hydrophobicity (lower Kidera factor 4), lower energy, and higher strength and volume indices. Surface CD5, linked to self-reactivity in mice, was comparable between naive subsets; TCR interaction strength was therefore also inferred from TRB CDR3 physicochemical properties. Freshly isolated PBMCs were used for most assays because CXCR3 expression went down partially after cryopreservation. Both naive subsets had comparably high repertoire diversity, while memory CD8+ T cells had much lower repertoire diversity.

In this chain, TRBV29-1 is recombined with TRBJ2-1. The material sequenced was naive CXCR3- CD8+ T cells from blood. The cell subset or site label, read with the paper, signifies: CD45RO-CCR7+CD27+CD95- naive CD8+ T cells lacking CXCR3 (TNR3-). This receptor was obtained from a human donor in good health. Some clones in this sample may be carry-over from other donors' samples. CDR3 reads: CSVVVVSYNEQFF.